The 27 T cell receptor beta chains below come from one sample, sequenced in a study of siplizumab effects on memory and regulatory T cells (dated by TCRdb to about 2019). Library prep was done by the immunoSEQ multiplex PCR assay. TCRdb took this table from immuneACCESS and kept in-frame rearrangements with V and J called. Such tables lack part of the clones; where checked against another copy, unresolved V genes explain under half of the gap, and the rest is unexplained. The sample contains about 100,000 clones, 92% of them found a single time. The ten largest clones represent approximately 0.71% of the sample. The sequenced sample was Tregs sorted from blood. Receptors were obtained from a human donor in good health.

The genes are TRBV30 and TRBJ1-4; no reliable D call. Trimming took off 4 bases at V and 5 bases at J, with 20 bases between the two ends. Germline V CDR1 and CDR2: GTSNPN, SVGIG (reference sequence). This CDR3 has 16 amino acids. CDR3 DNA sequence: TGTGCCTGGAATTCGGTCATTAGGACGGACAATGAAAAACTGTTTTTT. It codes for CAWNSVIRTDNEKLFF.

The chain carries TRBV2 and TRBJ2-1, with TRBD2 matching 7 bases. The CDR3 has 15 amino acids. The ends lost 3 bases at V and 7 bases at J; junction bases unmatched: 9. CDR1 is SNHLY, CDR2 FYNNEI, per germline. CDR3 sequence reads: CASSDRLWGGNEQFF. The CDR3 region has the DNA TGTGCCAGCAGTGACCGCTTGTGGGGGGGGAATGAGCAGTTCTTC.

This clone was recorded once. The chain joins TRBV5-6 to TRBJ2-2; TRBD2 might be the D (6 bases). Deletions cut 2 bases from V and 4 bases from J, with 12 bases between. Germline values: CDR1 SGHDT, CDR2 YYEEEE. This CDR3 spans 15 amino acids. CDR3 DNA: TGTGCCAGCAGCTTCTTTAGCGGATTCACCGGGGAGCTGTTTTTT. Protein: CASSFFSGFTGELFF.

V and J are TRBV11-2 and TRBJ1-1; no clear D. From germline, CDR1 is SGHAT and CDR2 FQNNGV. The length of the CDR3 is 14 residues. The V end was cut by 3 bases, the J end by 3 bases, with 11 bases between. This chain's CDR3 is CASSFIESYTEAFF. CDR3 sequence (DNA): TGTGCCAGCAGCTTCATAGAGTCTTACACTGAAGCTTTCTTT.

This clone was found a few times. This chain links TRBV5-1 with TRBJ1-5; D uncertain. Trimming left V 0 bases short and J 6 bases short, with 13 bases between. This CDR3 has 15 amino acids. Germline V CDR1 and CDR2: SGHRS, YFSETQ. The CDR3 loop reads CASSLAGDTAQPQHF. The CDR3 DNA follows: TGCGCCAGCAGCTTGGCCGGGGATACGGCTCAGCCCCAGCATTTT.

CDR3 nucleotide sequence: TGTGCCACCAGCAGAGATGGGACTAGCGGTATTAGCACAGATACGCAGTATTTT. Translation: CATSRDGTSGISTDTQYF. The V call is TRBV15, the J call TRBJ2-3; 11 nucleotides align to TRBD2. The CDR3 contains 18 residues. Germline V CDR1 and CDR2: LNHNV, YYDKDF (reference sequence). Trimming took 0 bases from V and 0 from J; bases not matched to a gene: 5.

The chain employs TRBV19 and TRBJ1-5; 7 positions agree with TRBD1. Germline loops: CDR1 LNHDA, CDR2 SQIVND (reference sequence). The CDR3 totals 18 residues. The V and J ends lost 5 bases and 4 bases, in that order; junction bases with no gene match: 17. CDR3 sequence reads: CASSPRIGPGQPNQPQHF. The CDR3 DNA reads TGTGCCAGTAGTCCCCGAATCGGACCGGGACAGCCAAATCAGCCCCAGCATTTT.

The rearrangement uses TRBV2 and TRBJ2-7; D unresolved. The CDR3 totals 11 residues. V lost 7 bases and J lost 4, with 8 bases in between. Germline V gene data show CDR1 as SNHLY and CDR2 as FYNNEI. This CDR3 is CASTTLYEQYF. The CDR3 nucleotides are TGTGCCAGCACTACCTTATACGAGCAGTACTTC.

The gene calls are TRBV10-2 and TRBJ2-7, with 9 bases aligning to TRBD1. This CDR3 is built from 15 residues. The trim removed 3 bases at V and 5 bases at J, leaving 8 bases unmatched. The V gene's germline CDR1 is WSHSY and CDR2 SAAADI. The CDR3 nucleotides are TGCGCCAGCAGTGAAACAGGGGGCATGGGTCACGAGCAGTACTTC. Its protein product is CASSETGGMGHEQYF.

This clone was seen only once. The chain recombines TRBV15 with TRBJ2-5; TRBD2 aligns across 9 bases. The germline V gene has CDR1 LNHNV and CDR2 YYDKDF (reference sequence). With 1 base clipped from V and 5 bases from J, the junction kept 11 bases outside the gene matches. This CDR3 spans 17 amino acids. CDR3 sequence (DNA): TGTGCCACCAGCAGAGGCTCTCGCGGGGGGGATGGGGAGACCCAGTACTTC. This sequence encodes CATSRGSRGGDGETQYF.

This clone has more than one count but fewer than ten. The sample contains more than one DNA sequence encoding this CDR3. The gene calls are TRBV7-9 and TRBJ2-7; TRBD2 matches at 8 bases. In germline, CDR1 is SEHNR, CDR2 FQNEAQ (reference sequence). This CDR3 region has 14 residues. The junction had 1 base not matched to a gene; V was cut back by 2 bases and J by 1 base. The CDR3 nucleotides are TGTGCCAGCAGCTTATCGGGGGGGTCCTACGAGCAGTACTTC. It yields the protein CASSLSGGSYEQYF.

The rearrangement joins TRBV5-1 to TRBJ2-7, with 10 bases aligning to TRBD2. The length of the CDR3 is 15 residues. Trimming at V came to 5 bases and at J to 1 base, leaving 6 bases not matched to a gene. Per the germline V gene, CDR1 is SGHRS and CDR2 is YFSETQ. CDR3 residues: CASRSGTSVSYEQYF. The CDR3 DNA follows: TGCGCCAGCAGATCCGGGACTAGCGTTTCCTACGAGCAGTACTTC. The variable domain in full, completed from reference TRBV5-1 and TRBJ2-7, reads KAGVTQTPRYLIKTRGQQVTLSCSPISGHRSVSWYQQTPGQGLQFLFEYFSETQRNKGNFPGRFSGRQFSNSRSEMNVSTLELGDSALYLCASRSGTSVSYEQYFGPGTRLTVT.

V is TRBV18 and J is TRBJ2-1; 8 bases are shared with TRBD2. There are 14 residues in the CDR3. CDR1 and CDR2 from the germline V gene are KGHSH and LQKENI. With V trimmed by 2 bases and J by 6 bases, 3 bases remained unmatched. The CDR3 here is CASSPSGSVNEQFF. In nucleotides, the CDR3 is TGTGCCAGCTCACCAAGCGGGAGTGTCAATGAGCAGTTCTTC.

The chain joins TRBV13 to TRBJ2-3; possibly TRBD1 for D (6 bases). The germline V gene has CDR1 PRHDT and CDR2 FYEKMQ (reference sequence). Trimming removed 0 bases from V and 8 bases from J, with 15 bases in between. The CDR3 has 15 amino acids. The CDR3 spells CASSLGGRTAITQYF. CDR3 in DNA: TGTGCCAGCAGCTTAGGTGGGCGGACAGCGATTACGCAGTATTTT.

This sequence joins TRBV7-9 and TRBJ2-6, with 8 nucleotides matching TRBD1. Germline V gives CDR1 SEHNR, CDR2 FQNEAQ (reference sequence). The V gene end was trimmed by 9 bases and the J gene end by 4 bases; junction bases not matched to a gene: 14. The CDR3 contains 17 residues. CDR3 protein: CASARTGTLVGANVLTF. The CDR3 DNA follows: TGTGCCAGTGCGCGGACAGGGACCTTGGTGGGGGCCAACGTCCTGACTTTC.

The J gene is TRBJ2-5, the V gene TRBV6-1; D might be TRBD2 (6 bases). The germline V gene encodes CDR1 MNHNS and CDR2 SASEGT. This CDR3 is 13 amino acids long. V lost 6 bases and J lost 4, with 12 bases in between. The CDR3 DNA reads as TGTGCCAGCAGGACCCCGGGACTAGAGACCCAGTACTTC. It is translated as CASRTPGLETQYF.

The V gene is TRBV19, the J gene TRBJ1-2; D unresolved. This CDR3 region has 11 residues. V shed 3 bases and J shed 8 bases, with 7 bases lying between them. In germline, CDR1 is LNHDA, CDR2 SQIVND (reference sequence). The CDR3 loop is CASSIRWGYTF. The CDR3 bases are TGTGCCAGTAGTATCCGATGGGGCTACACCTTC.

This clone was detected once. The chain carries TRBV7-9 and TRBJ1-2; the D is unclear. This CDR3 spans 14 amino acids. CDR1 is SEHNR, CDR2 FQNEAQ, per germline (reference sequence). V was shortened by 5 bases and J by 2 bases, with 12 bases between the two germline ends. CDR3 protein: CASSRTELNYGYTF. Here the CDR3 DNA reads TGTGCCAGCAGCCGGACTGAGCTAAACTATGGCTACACCTTC.

The chain combines TRBV19 with TRBJ1-4, with D perhaps TRBD1 (6 bases). The germline V gene encodes CDR1 LNHDA and CDR2 SQIVND (reference sequence). Trimming stripped 10 bases from V and 4 bases from J, with 19 bases between. The CDR3 spans 15 residues. In DNA form, the CDR3 reads TGTGCCACAAAGGCAGGGGAAAAGGGTAATGAAAAACTGTTTTTT. This translates into CATKAGEKGNEKLFF.

This chain uses TRBV7-9 with TRBJ2-2; 10 bases map to TRBD2. The V gene's germline CDR1 is SEHNR and CDR2 FQNEAQ (reference sequence). The CDR3 has 16 residues. Germline trimming cut 5 bases from V and 5 bases from J; bases unmatched to any gene: 8. DNA of the CDR3: TGTGCCAGCAGCCCCGGGTTAGCGGGAGGAACCGGGGAGCTGTTTTTT. Amino acid sequence: CASSPGLAGGTGELFF.

The rearrangement uses TRBV2 and TRBJ1-5, with unresolved D. Germline CDR1 reads SNHLY; CDR2 reads FYNNEI. This CDR3 has 15 residues. With 4 bases removed from V and 6 bases from J, the gap between germline ends came to 16 bases. In DNA form, the CDR3 reads TGTGCCAGCAGTGCCCCAGGAACGGGCGGTCAGCCCCAGCATTTT. It encodes CASSAPGTGGQPQHF. Looking up the rest from reference TRBV2 and TRBJ1-5 gives the full variable domain: EPEVTQTPSHQVTQMGQEVILRCVPISNHLYFYWYRQILGQKVEFLVSFYNNEISEKSEIFDDQFSVERPDGSNFTLKIRSTKLEDSAMYFCASSAPGTGGQPQHFGDGTRLSIL.

In the case of this clone: One end of the junction fails to match germline, which may point to a read error. The chain employs TRBV5-1 and TRBJ2-2, with D maybe TRBD2 (5 bases). This CDR3 contains 14 residues. Germline CDR1 reads SGHRS; CDR2 reads YFSETQ. In DNA form, the CDR3 reads TGCGCCAGCAGCTTGGGTGGGAACACCGGGGTGCTGTTTTTT. It encodes CASSLGGNTGVLFF.

This chain uses TRBV5-1 with TRBJ2-3; possibly TRBD1 or TRBD2 for D (5 bases each). V was pared by 2 bases and J by 5 bases, with 12 bases between. Germline V lookup: CDR1 SGHRS, CDR2 YFSETQ. The CDR3 is made up of 14 amino acids. CDR3 sequence (DNA): TGCGCCAGCAGCTTTGGGGACGCTAAAGATACGCAGTATTTT. Its protein product is CASSFGDAKDTQYF.

The chain is built from TRBV5-1 and TRBJ2-1; 8 bases are a match to TRBD2. The trim removed 3 bases at V and 3 bases at J, leaving 8 bases unmatched. Germline loops: CDR1 SGHRS, CDR2 YFSETQ. This CDR3 is built from 16 residues. The CDR3, as DNA: TGCGCCAGCAGCTCCACCGGGACTAGTAACTACAATGAGCAGTTCTTC. Amino acids: CASSSTGTSNYNEQFF. The complete variable domain, with remaining parts taken from reference TRBV5-1 and TRBJ2-1, reads KAGVTQTPRYLIKTRGQQVTLSCSPISGHRSVSWYQQTPGQGLQFLFEYFSETQRNKGNFPGRFSGRQFSNSRSEMNVSTLELGDSALYLCASSSTGTSNYNEQFFGPGTRLTVL.

The chain couples TRBV5-6 to TRBJ2-5; a weak D match, TRBD1 (5 bases). V was cut by 4 bases and J by 5 bases, with 21 bases left in between. Germline V gene sequence: CDR1 SGHDT, CDR2 YYEEEE. This CDR3 has 16 residues. The CDR3 DNA is TGTGCCAGCAGCAGGTACGGCTCTCAAGGGGCCGAGACCCAGTACTTC. This translates into CASSRYGSQGAETQYF. Variable domain in full (rest from reference TRBV5-6 and TRBJ2-5): DAGVTQSPTHLIKTRGQQVTLRCSPKSGHDTVSWYQQALGQGPQFIFQYYEEEERQRGNFPDRFSGHQFPNYSSELNVNALLLGDSALYLCASSRYGSQGAETQYFGPGTRLLVL.

The chain combines TRBV10-3 with TRBJ1-1; 8 bases agree with TRBD1. V was pared by 2 bases and J by 12 bases, with 5 bases of the junction left unmatched. Looked up from germline, CDR1 is ENHRY and CDR2 is SYGVKD. The CDR3 totals 12 residues. The CDR3 bases are TGTGCCATCAGTGAGCTGGGGACAGGAACTTTCTTT. Its translation is CAISELGTGTFF.

The genes are TRBV6-6 and TRBJ2-6; the D is unclear. V lost 7 bases and J lost 1, with 8 bases in between. The CDR3 is made up of 14 amino acids. CDR1 and CDR2 from the germline V gene are MNHNY and SVGAGI (reference sequence). This CDR3 reads CASNLGSGANVLTF. CDR3 sequence (DNA): TGTGCCAGCAATCTGGGATCTGGGGCCAACGTCCTGACTTTC.